This record looks at one T cell receptor (beta chain) sequence and its context. No antigen is known for it. No per-base quality is available; no much larger clone lies one base away. There are 13 amino acids in the CDR3, from cysteine to phenylalanine inclusive. Kept here is only the CDR3 DNA, which spans 39 bases and is read in frame from base 1. Reading the germline V gene gives CDR1 SGDLS and CDR2 YYNGEE. V drops 3 bases and J drops 1 base, leaving 7 bases in between. No immune events, such as infections, were documented for the healthy donors during the collection period. Healthy-donor blood repertoires served as a training cohort to calibrate time-dependent variance in a beta-binomial model of T-cell clone differential abundance. The training cohort was composed of roughly ten healthy donors, 3 female and 7 male. An age range of roughly 29 to 70 years, with an average of roughly 45 years, was recorded for the donors. Obtained from a commercial supplier, whole blood was collected from each healthy donor at three time points set around 13 days apart. For immunosequencing, genomic DNA was extracted from unsorted whole blood.

These data originate in a study of identifying expanded T cells in peripheral blood (dated by TCRdb to the late 2010s). A note on the overall study: Technical replicates were generated by sequencing separate aliquots of the same genomic DNA pool, with four replicates compared pairwise.

Study-level results and caveats: The binomial model flagged approximately 1.1 differentially abundant clones between technical replicates but 15 to 17 over two weeks and roughly 19 over approximately 4 weeks. For all healthy donors, the variance in clone template counts between roughly 2-week samples rose significantly as total template count increased. The authors expected that biological variance in healthy repertoires might rise further over much longer intervals, such as months to years. The beta-binomial model significantly reduced the number of clones called differentially abundant and the false-positive rate across all healthy-donor time intervals.

TCRbeta CDR3 regions were profiled with the immunoSEQ Assay using bias-controlled multiplex PCR amplification of genomic DNA. Under the source paper's analysis protocol: The absolute abundance of each unique TCRbeta CDR3 region was quantified after sequences were collapsed and filtered. Differential abundance was assessed using a binomial (Fisher-equivalent) model and a beta-binomial model in which time-dependent variance fitted from healthy donors was added. Any clone with fewer than 5 combined templates was excluded, and a clone was called differentially abundant if its Benjamini-Hochberg FDR was below 0.01. In the beta-binomial model, variance was expressed as a function of the total template count across the two samples, in the form v = (b*log(k)+a)^2. This is the immuneACCESS table as TCRdb keeps it, with only in-frame sequences that have V and J called. A part of the clones is gone; compared with another copy, unresolved V genes explain less than half, and the rest is unexplained. V and J calls and clone size are those listed in that table; D and trimming were worked out from the DNA. Across this sample there are approximately 90,000 clones, with roughly 86% seen only once. In total, the top ten clones hold approximately 5.6% of the sample.

Sequencing was carried out using blood. The clonotype was recovered from a person aged 18-69 years in good health. Recombination connected TRBV9 to TRBJ1-1, with the D gene not confidently named. CDR3 region: CASSATPNTEAFF. At the DNA level, the sequence is TGTGCCAGCAGCGCGACCCCGAACACTGAAGCTTTCTTT.